What follows are 32 T cell receptor beta chains derived from one specimen sequenced in a study of T cells in Graves' hyperthyroidism and ophthalmopathy. TCR beta CDR3 regions were amplified from RNA transcripts. RT-PCR in the first round (using the HTBI primer set) targeted the TCR CDR3. TCRdb re-analysed the multiplex PCR reads in MiXCR, keeping a single row per CDR3 protein. Here the sample spans hundreds of thousands of distinct CDR3 sequences, approximately 15% being singletons. The sample taken for sequencing was blood. These receptors were collected from a woman in her thirties with Graves' hyperthyroidism that later progressed to Graves' ophthalmopathy.

This clonotype appeared many times. The CDR3 sequence is CASSLGQGATGYTF. The CDR3 bases are TGCGCCAGCAGCCTCGGACAGGGGGCGACGGGCTACACCTTC. The V and J genes are TRBV5-1 and TRBJ1-2; 11 nucleotides match TRBD1. In germline, CDR1 is SGHRS, CDR2 YFSETQ. The J segment lost 8 bases and the V segment lost 4 bases, leaving 7 bases of the junction unmatched. This CDR3 has 14 amino acids.

The table lists this clonotype with many counts. V gene TRBV30 combines with J gene TRBJ1-5; D gene ambiguous. Trimming stripped 2 bases from V and 7 bases from J, with 12 bases between. In germline, CDR1 is GTSNPN, CDR2 SVGIG (reference sequence). This CDR3 has 13 amino acids. The CDR3 protein is CAWSTFGGQPQHF. The DNA for the CDR3 is TGTGCCTGGAGTACCTTTGGAGGCCAGCCCCAGCATTTT.

Worth noting for this clonotype: This may be a read error: a much more frequent sequence differs by one nucleotide. The conserved final phenylalanine or tryptophan is absent from the CDR3, which likely points to a read error. This chain connects TRBV28 to TRBJ2-1; 8 positions agree with TRBD1. J lost 5 bases, V lost 10 bases, and 10 bases had no gene match. Germline assignment: CDR1 MDHEN and CDR2 SYDVKM. The CDR3 runs to 14 residues. The CDR3 protein is CATGGTGRDNEQFL. The CDR3 DNA reads TGTGCCACCGGTGGGACAGGACGGGACAATGAGCAGTTCCTC.

The V call is TRBV7-2, the J call TRBJ1-1, with D possibly being TRBD1 (6 bases). The CDR3 loop spans 13 amino acids. The ends were cut back, 5 bases at V and 8 bases at J, with 15 bases in the middle. Per the germline V gene, CDR1 is SGHTA and CDR2 is FQGNSA. As DNA, the CDR3 is TGTGCCAGCAGCATAATTAGGACAGCCGAAGCTTTCTTT. Encoded protein: CASSIIRTAEAFF.

At least ten counts were recorded for this clonotype. The chain employs TRBV27 and TRBJ2-1, with TRBD1 matching over 7 bases. The CDR3 totals 14 residues. Germline V lookup: CDR1 MNHEY, CDR2 SMNVEV (reference sequence). V was pared by 4 bases and J by 7 bases, with 7 bases of the junction left unmatched. DNA for the CDR3: TGTGCCAGCAGTTATCGGGACAGCAATAATGAGCAGTTCTTC. This encodes CASSYRDSNNEQFF.

In this sample, this clonotype turned up a few times. The chain is built from TRBV5-1 and TRBJ2-5; the D is unclear. The CDR3 spans 16 residues. Deletions cut 0 bases from V and 2 bases from J, with 14 bases between. In germline, CDR1 is SGHRS, CDR2 YFSETQ. DNA of the CDR3: TGCGCCAGCAGCTTGGGCCCAGTTGGGGTTCAAGAGACCCAGTACTTC. This translates into CASSLGPVGVQETQYF.

The sample holds many counts of this clonotype. Written as DNA, the CDR3 is TGTGCCAGCAGTTCCCGGACGGATAACTTAAACTATGGCTACACCTTC. As protein: CASSSRTDNLNYGYTF. The chain joins TRBV7-2 to TRBJ1-2; no clear D. This CDR3 has 16 amino acids. V dropped 6 bases and J dropped 2 bases, with 19 bases sitting between them. Germline CDR1 reads SGHTA; CDR2 reads FQGNSA.

In this sample, this clonotype turned up many times. The rearrangement links TRBV3-1 to TRBJ1-2; D gene ambiguous. V lost 5 bases and J 5 bases, leaving 21 bases between the germline ends. The CDR3 sequence is 16 residues long. The V gene's germline CDR1 is LGHDT and CDR2 YNNKEL (reference sequence). CDR3 residues: CASSSTDLPSSYGYTF. As DNA, the CDR3 is TGTGCCAGCAGCTCCACGGACCTACCCTCTTCTTATGGCTACACCTTC.

This clonotype showed up just a few times. This chain connects TRBV6-2 or TRBV6-3 to TRBJ1-5; D perhaps matches TRBD1 (6 bases). The CDR3 has 14 residues. Trimming took off 6 bases at V and 5 bases at J, with 14 bases between the two ends. CDR1 and CDR2 from the germline V gene are MNHEY and SVGEGT. The CDR3 nucleotides read TGTGCCAGCAGAAGACAGGCTAGGGATCAGCCCCAGCATTTT. This codes for CASRRQARDQPQHF.

This clonotype was seen only a few times. This chain connects TRBV9 to TRBJ1-6; D may be TRBD1 (5 bases). This CDR3 is built from 14 residues. Germline CDR1 and CDR2: SGDLS and YYNGEE. V was shortened by 0 bases and J by 5 bases, with 6 bases between the two germline ends. The CDR3 nucleotides are TGTGCCAGCAGCGTAGTACAGGATAATTCACCCCTCCACTTT. Translating it yields CASSVVQDNSPLHF.

This clonotype was recorded only once. The conserved phenylalanine or tryptophan normally closing the CDR3 is absent here, so this likely arose from a read error. This chain links TRBV20-1 with TRBJ2-1; TRBD2 aligns across 7 bases. Germline CDR1 reads DFQATT; CDR2 reads SNEGSKA (reference sequence). Germline trimming cut 0 bases from V and 2 bases from J; bases unmatched to any gene: 4. The CDR3 runs to 15 residues. CDR3 sequence reads: CSARELANAYNEQFL. In nucleotides, the CDR3 is TGCAGTGCTAGAGAACTAGCGAACGCCTACAATGAGCAGTTCCTC.

CDR3 sequence reads: CASSLQAVGELFF. CDR3 DNA: TGTGCCAGCAGTTTACAGGCAGTCGGGGAGCTGTTTTTT. J is TRBJ2-2 and V is TRBV12-3 or TRBV12-4; no clear D. The CDR3 is 13 residues long. Deletions cut 2 bases from V and 7 bases from J, with 8 bases between.

This clonotype was counted ten times or more. The V gene is TRBV20-1, the J gene TRBJ2-7, with D hard to call. The CDR3 is 11 residues long. Trimming shortened V by 7 bases and J by 0 bases, and 7 bases separated the two germline ends. Germline assignment: CDR1 DFQATT and CDR2 SNEGSKA (reference sequence). DNA for the CDR3: TGCAGTGGGCTAAGCTCCTACGAGCAGTACTTC. This translates into CSGLSSYEQYF.

This clonotype has more than one count but fewer than ten. This chain joins TRBV13 and TRBJ2-1, with D perhaps TRBD2 (5 bases). CDR3 size: 14 residues. V was pared by 5 bases and J by 6 bases, with 14 bases between. Germline CDR1 is PRHDT and CDR2 is FYEKMQ (reference sequence). This CDR3 reads CASSPEGWRNEQFF. The CDR3 coding sequence is TGTGCCAGCAGCCCCGAGGGTTGGCGCAATGAGCAGTTCTTC. Together with reference TRBV13 and TRBJ2-1, the CDR3 gives the full variable domain: AAGVIQSPRHLIKEKRETATLKCYPIPRHDTVYWYQQGPGQDPQFLISFYEKMQSDKGSIPDRFSAQQFSDYHSELNMSSLELGDSALYFCASSPEGWRNEQFFGPGTRLTVL.

This sequence joins TRBV20-1 and TRBJ2-7; possibly TRBD1 for D (7 bases). V was shortened by 2 bases and J by 2 bases, with 19 bases between the two germline ends. From germline, CDR1 is DFQATT and CDR2 SNEGSKA (reference sequence). The CDR3 is 16 amino acids. The CDR3 region has the DNA TGCAGTGCTAGAACCATTACAGGGGACTCTACCTACGAGCAGTACTTC. Translated: CSARTITGDSTYEQYF.

This clonotype was recorded at least ten times. The gene calls are TRBV7-2 and TRBJ2-1, with D uncertain. The CDR3 totals 15 residues. Trimming took off 6 bases at V and 4 bases at J, with 16 bases between the two ends. Germline lookup yields CDR1 SGHTA and CDR2 FQGNSA. CDR3 protein: CASSFDPQLYNEQFF. CDR3 nucleotides: TGTGCCAGCAGTTTCGACCCACAGTTATACAATGAGCAGTTCTTC.

This clonotype was found many times. The V call is TRBV9, the J call TRBJ2-2, with 7 bases fitting TRBD2. V gave up 0 bases and J gave up 6 bases; unmatched junction bases: 5. CDR3 length equals 15 residues. Germline V lookup: CDR1 SGDLS, CDR2 YYNGEE. Written as DNA, the CDR3 is TGTGCCAGCAGCGTAGGGGGGGGAGGAGCCGGGGAGCTGTTTTTT. Amino acids: CASSVGGGGAGELFF.

The table lists this clonotype with many counts. CDR3 loop: CASTPREGNTEAFF. DNA of the CDR3: TGTGCCAGCACTCCTCGGGAGGGGAACACTGAAGCTTTCTTT. This chain connects TRBV12-3 or TRBV12-4 to TRBJ1-1; D is uncertain. The length of the CDR3 is 14 residues. V lost 7 bases to trimming and J lost 1 base, with 13 bases between them.

The chain links TRBV11-1 to TRBJ2-3; 10 bases line up with TRBD2. V shed 6 bases, J shed 2 bases, and the junction held 5 bases outside the gene matches. This CDR3 comprises 15 residues. CDR1 and CDR2 (germline): SGHAT, FQDESV (reference sequence). The DNA of the CDR3 is TGTGCCAGCAGTCAACTAGCGGGATACACAGATACGCAGTATTTT. Translation: CASSQLAGYTDTQYF. The whole variable domain, remainder taken from reference TRBV11-1 and TRBJ2-3, is EAEVAQSPRYKITEKSQAVAFWCDPISGHATLYWYRQILGQGPELLVQFQDESVVDDSQLPKDRFSAERLKGVDSTLKIQPAELGDSAMYLCASSQLAGYTDTQYFGPGTRLTVL.

The chain employs TRBV13 and TRBJ2-1; 12 bases agree with TRBD2. This CDR3 has 20 amino acids. Germline CDR1 reads PRHDT; CDR2 reads FYEKMQ (reference sequence). Trimming removed 3 bases from V and 0 bases from J; junction bases left unmatched: 12. The CDR3, as DNA: TGTGCCAGCAGCTTGATACCGGGACTAGCGGGCCTAAGCTCCTACAATGAGCAGTTCTTC. Translating gives CASSLIPGLAGLSSYNEQFF.

The chain has TRBV2 and TRBJ2-7; TRBD1 might be the D (6 bases). Germline V gives CDR1 SNHLY, CDR2 FYNNEI. The V end lost 2 bases, the J end lost 1 base, and 12 bases lay between the germline ends. This CDR3 contains 15 residues. CDR3 DNA sequence: TGTGCCAGCAGTGAACAGGGGCGGATTTCCTACGAGCAGTACTTC. Its protein product is CASSEQGRISYEQYF.

The chain is built from TRBV4-1 and TRBJ1-5, with D hard to call. This CDR3 is 14 amino acids long. The germline gives CDR1 MGHRA, CDR2 YSYEKL. The ends were cut back, 4 bases at V and 2 bases at J, with 9 bases in the middle. For the CDR3, the DNA is TGCGCCAGCAGCCCTCAAGGGCGCAATCAGCCCCAGCATTTT. Amino acids: CASSPQGRNQPQHF.

CDR3 sequence reads: CASSISLAGPYNEQFF. CDR3 sequence (DNA): TGTGCCAGTAGTATATCCTTAGCGGGACCCTACAATGAGCAGTTCTTC. The J gene is TRBJ2-1, the V gene TRBV19; 8 bases fit TRBD2. The CDR3 contains 16 residues. Germline V gene data show CDR1 as LNHDA and CDR2 as SQIVND (reference sequence). Trimming took 2 bases from V and 2 from J; bases not matched to a gene: 5.

This clonotype was seen many times. The V call is TRBV5-6, the J call TRBJ2-1; perhaps TRBD2 as D (5 bases). This CDR3 has 13 amino acids. Trimming left V 1 base short and J 10 bases short, with 12 bases between. Germline CDR1 reads SGHDT; CDR2 reads YYEEEE. The CDR3 spells CASSLSRGREQFF. The CDR3 bases are TGTGCCAGCAGCTTGAGTCGGGGTCGGGAGCAGTTCTTC.

This clonotype was seen a few times. The chain combines TRBV6-2 or TRBV6-3 with TRBJ2-1, with 7 bases matching TRBD1. The CDR3 consists of 15 residues. V trimming: 7 bases; J trimming: 4 bases; junction bases outside the gene matches: 10. The V gene's germline CDR1 is MNHEY and CDR2 SVGEGT. CDR3 region: CASNRQGSNYNEQFF. In nucleotides, the CDR3 is TGTGCCAGCAATCGACAGGGTTCAAATTACAATGAGCAGTTCTTC.

This clonotype has at least ten counts. The chain links TRBV6-2 or TRBV6-3 to TRBJ2-7; 9 bases map to TRBD1. The CDR3 loop spans 14 amino acids. Germline CDR1 reads MNHEY; CDR2 reads SVGEGT. V shed 7 bases and J 8 bases; nucleotides not matched to a gene: 12. The CDR3 nucleotides read TGTGCCAGCACCCTGACGACTACAGGGGGCAAGCAGTACTTC. Amino acids: CASTLTTTGGKQYF.

This clonotype was seen many times. The CDR3 sequence is CASSLAAAGIYYEQYF. The DNA of the CDR3 is TGTGCCAGCAGCTTAGCAGCGGCAGGGATATACTACGAGCAGTACTTC. V gene TRBV7-8 combines with J gene TRBJ2-7; D assignment may be TRBD1 or TRBD2 (5 bases each). Germline CDR1 is SGHVS and CDR2 is FQNEAQ. CDR3 length equals 16 residues. Trimming took 0 bases from V and 3 from J, leaving 15 bases between them.

This clonotype came up a few times. The chain is built from TRBV28 and TRBJ2-7; possible D gene TRBD2, 6 bases. The CDR3 length is 15 residues. V was cut by 3 bases and J by 3 bases, with 15 bases left in between. The germline V gene has CDR1 MDHEN and CDR2 SYDVKM. The CDR3 DNA follows: TGTGCCAGCAGTTTGAAAGTGGGGGAGGTCTACGAGCAGTACTTC. Amino acids: CASSLKVGEVYEQYF. Filled out from reference TRBV28 and TRBJ2-7, the complete variable domain reads DVKVTQSSRYLVKRTGEKVFLECVQDMDHENMFWYRQDPGLGLRLIYFSYDVKMKEKGDIPEGYSVSREKKERFSLILESASTNQTSMYLCASSLKVGEVYEQYFGPGTRLTVT.

This chain connects TRBV3-1 to TRBJ2-1, with 9 bases aligning to TRBD2. Germline values: CDR1 LGHDT, CDR2 YNNKEL (reference sequence). The CDR3 runs to 16 residues. V was pared by 6 bases and J by 4 bases, with 10 bases of the junction left unmatched. CDR3 amino acids: CASSEIRLAGYNEQFF. Written as DNA, the CDR3 is TGTGCCAGCAGTGAGATCCGGCTAGCGGGGTACAATGAGCAGTTCTTC.

A remark on this clonotype: Mismatch with germline at one junction end may stem from a read error. The CDR3 nucleotides read TGTGCCTGCAGTGAAGCATTAGTCCCCGGGGAGCTGTTTTTT. This sequence encodes CACSEALVPGELFF. The chain uses TRBV6-1 and TRBJ2-2, with D uncertain. There are 14 residues in the CDR3. CDR1 and CDR2 (germline): MNHNS, SASEGT.

This clonotype showed up just a few times. The chain uses TRBV28 and TRBJ2-7; 7 bases match TRBD2. Trimming cost V 3 bases and J 4 bases; bases outside gene matches: 9. The length of the CDR3 is 15 residues. The germline gives CDR1 MDHEN, CDR2 SYDVKM. CDR3 DNA sequence: TGTGCCAGCAGTTTGGGGGGGGGGAAAGGATACGAGCAGTACTTC. It translates to CASSLGGGKGYEQYF. The whole variable domain, remainder taken from reference TRBV28 and TRBJ2-7, is DVKVTQSSRYLVKRTGEKVFLECVQDMDHENMFWYRQDPGLGLRLIYFSYDVKMKEKGDIPEGYSVSREKKERFSLILESASTNQTSMYLCASSLGGGKGYEQYFGPGTRLTVT.

This clonotype was observed a handful of times. Being one base from a much bigger clone, this may be a read error. The J gene is TRBJ2-7, the V gene TRBV12-3 or TRBV12-4, with unresolved D. V lost 9 bases and J lost 7, with 13 bases in between. The CDR3 is 11 amino acids. This CDR3 reads CASRAGWEQYF. CDR3 sequence (DNA): TGTGCCAGTAGGGCCGGGTGGGAGCAGTACTTC.